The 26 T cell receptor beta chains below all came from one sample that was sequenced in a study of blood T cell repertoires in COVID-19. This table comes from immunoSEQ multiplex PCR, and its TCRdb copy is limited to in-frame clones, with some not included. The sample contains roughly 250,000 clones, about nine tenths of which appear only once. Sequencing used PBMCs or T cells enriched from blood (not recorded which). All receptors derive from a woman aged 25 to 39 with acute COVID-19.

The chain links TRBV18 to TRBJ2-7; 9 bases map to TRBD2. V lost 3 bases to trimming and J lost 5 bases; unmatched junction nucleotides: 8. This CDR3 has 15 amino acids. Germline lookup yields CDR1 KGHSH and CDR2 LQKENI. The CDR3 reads CASSPGGGRAHEQYF. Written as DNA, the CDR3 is TGTGCCAGCTCACCTGGGGGCGGGAGGGCCCACGAGCAGTACTTC.

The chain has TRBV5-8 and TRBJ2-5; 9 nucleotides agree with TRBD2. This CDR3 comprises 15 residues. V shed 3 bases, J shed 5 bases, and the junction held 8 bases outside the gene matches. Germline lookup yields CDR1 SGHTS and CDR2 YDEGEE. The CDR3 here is CASSSAGGGHETQYF. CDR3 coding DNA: TGTGCCAGCAGCTCGGCGGGAGGGGGCCATGAGACCCAGTACTTC. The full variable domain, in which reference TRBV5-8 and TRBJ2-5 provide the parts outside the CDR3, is EAGVTQSPTHLIKTRGQQATLRCSPISGHTSVYWYQQALGLGLQFLLWYDEGEERNRGNFPPRFSGRQFPNYSSELNVNALELEDSALYLCASSSAGGGHETQYFGPGTRLLVL.

The CDR3: CASSPAGEGVLFF. In DNA form, the CDR3 reads TGTGCCAGCTCACCGGCAGGCGAGGGGGTGTTGTTTTTT. This chain joins TRBV18 and TRBJ1-4, with D tentatively TRBD1 (6 bases). Trimming removed 3 bases from V and 15 bases from J, with 17 bases in between. CDR1 is KGHSH, CDR2 LQKENI, per germline. The CDR3 spans 13 residues.

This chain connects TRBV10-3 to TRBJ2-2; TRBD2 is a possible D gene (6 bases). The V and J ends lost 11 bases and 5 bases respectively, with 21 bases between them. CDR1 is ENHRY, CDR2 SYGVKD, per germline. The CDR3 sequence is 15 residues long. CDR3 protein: CAASSTRVQTGELFF. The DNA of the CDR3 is TGTGCCGCATCCTCGACTAGAGTTCAAACCGGGGAGCTGTTTTTT.

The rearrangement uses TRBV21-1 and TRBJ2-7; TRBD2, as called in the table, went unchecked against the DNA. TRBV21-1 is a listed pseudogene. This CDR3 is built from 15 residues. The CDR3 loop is CASSTGLAVSYEQYF. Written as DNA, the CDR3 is TGTGCCAGCAGCACGGGACTAGCGGTATCCTACGAGCAGTACTTC.

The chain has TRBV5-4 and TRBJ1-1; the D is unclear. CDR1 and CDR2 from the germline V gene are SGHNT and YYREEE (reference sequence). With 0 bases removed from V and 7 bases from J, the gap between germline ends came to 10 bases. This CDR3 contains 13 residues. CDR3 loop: CASSLVTASEAFF. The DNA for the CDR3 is TGTGCCAGCAGCTTGGTTACCGCCAGTGAAGCTTTCTTT. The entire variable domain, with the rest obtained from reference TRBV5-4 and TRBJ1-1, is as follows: ETGVTQSPTHLIKTRGQQVTLRCSSQSGHNTVSWYQQALGQGPQFIFQYYREEENGRGNFPPRFSGLQFPNYSSELNVNALELDDSALYLCASSLVTASEAFFGQGTRLTVV.

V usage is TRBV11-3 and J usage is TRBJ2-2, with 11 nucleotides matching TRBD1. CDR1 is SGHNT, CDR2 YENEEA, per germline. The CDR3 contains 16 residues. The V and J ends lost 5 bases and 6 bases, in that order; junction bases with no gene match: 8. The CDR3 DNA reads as TGTGCCAGCAGCCCGGGACAGGGGGATGTCGCCGGGGAGCTGTTTTTT. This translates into CASSPGQGDVAGELFF.

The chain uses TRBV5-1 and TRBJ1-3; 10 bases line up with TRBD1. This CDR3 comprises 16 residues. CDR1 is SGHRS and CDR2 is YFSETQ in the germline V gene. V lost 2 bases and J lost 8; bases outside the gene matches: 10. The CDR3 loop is CASSLNPGQGLDTIYF. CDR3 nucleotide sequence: TGCGCCAGCAGCTTAAATCCGGGACAGGGGCTGGACACCATATATTTT.

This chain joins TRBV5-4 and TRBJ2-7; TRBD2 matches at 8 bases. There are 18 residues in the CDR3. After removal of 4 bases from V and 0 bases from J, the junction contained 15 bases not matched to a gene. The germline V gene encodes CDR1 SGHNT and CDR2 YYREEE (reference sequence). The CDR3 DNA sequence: TGTGCCAGCAGCGTTTCGGGAGGGGGAAAAGACAGCTCCTACGAGCAGTACTTC. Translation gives CASSVSGGGKDSSYEQYF.

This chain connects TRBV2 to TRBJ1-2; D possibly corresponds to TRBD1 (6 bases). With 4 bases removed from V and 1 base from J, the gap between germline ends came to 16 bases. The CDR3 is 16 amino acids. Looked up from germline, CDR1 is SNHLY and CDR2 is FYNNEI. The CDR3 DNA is TGTGCCAGCAGTGCGGGGTGGGGGCCCGGTAACTATGGCTACACCTTC. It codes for CASSAGWGPGNYGYTF.

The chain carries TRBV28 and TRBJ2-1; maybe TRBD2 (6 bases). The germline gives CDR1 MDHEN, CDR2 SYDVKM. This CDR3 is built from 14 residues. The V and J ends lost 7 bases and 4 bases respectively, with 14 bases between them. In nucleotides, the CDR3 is TGTGCCAGCATTGGTCTAGGAGGGTACAATGAGCAGTTCTTC. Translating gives CASIGLGGYNEQFF.

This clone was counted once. In nucleotides, the CDR3 is TGTGCCAGCAGTCCCGGTGGCGGGGAGCTGTTTTTT. This encodes CASSPGGGELFF. The V call is TRBV6-5, the J call TRBJ2-2, with unresolved D. From germline, CDR1 is MNHEY and CDR2 SVGAGI. Trimming took 5 bases from V and 7 from J, leaving 8 bases between them. This CDR3 comprises 12 residues.

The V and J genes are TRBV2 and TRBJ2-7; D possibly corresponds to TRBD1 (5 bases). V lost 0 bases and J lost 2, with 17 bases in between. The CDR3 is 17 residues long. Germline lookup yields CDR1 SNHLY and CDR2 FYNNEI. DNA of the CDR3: TGTGCCAGCAGTGAAGCGCTTCCCCAGGGCCCTACCTACGAGCAGTACTTC. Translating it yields CASSEALPQGPTYEQYF.

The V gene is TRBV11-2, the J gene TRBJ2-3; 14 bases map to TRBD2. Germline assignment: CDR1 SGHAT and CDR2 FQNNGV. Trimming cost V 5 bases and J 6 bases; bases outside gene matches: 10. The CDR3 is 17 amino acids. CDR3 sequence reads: CASSRSGTSGSQDTQYF. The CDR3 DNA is TGTGCCAGCAGCCGTTCCGGGACTAGCGGGAGTCAGGATACGCAGTATTTT.

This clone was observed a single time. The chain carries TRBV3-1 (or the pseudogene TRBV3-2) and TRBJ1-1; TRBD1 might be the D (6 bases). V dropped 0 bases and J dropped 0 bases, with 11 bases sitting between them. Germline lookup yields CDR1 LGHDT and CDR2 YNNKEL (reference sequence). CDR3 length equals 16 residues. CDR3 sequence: CASSQDTGTMNTEAFF. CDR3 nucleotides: TGTGCCAGCAGCCAAGACACCGGGACAATGAACACTGAAGCTTTCTTT.

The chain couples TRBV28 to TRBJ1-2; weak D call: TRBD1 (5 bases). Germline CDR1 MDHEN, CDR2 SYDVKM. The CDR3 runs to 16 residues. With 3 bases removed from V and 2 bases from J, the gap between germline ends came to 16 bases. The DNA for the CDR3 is TGTGCCAGCAGTTTTACCGTTGGGGGGTGGAACTATGGCTACACCTTC. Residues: CASSFTVGGWNYGYTF.

CDR3 sequence: CASSYSISLGAGELFF. The CDR3 nucleotides are TGTGCCAGCAGTTACTCGATTTCCTTAGGAGCCGGGGAGCTGTTTTTT. This chain uses TRBV6-5 with TRBJ2-2; D is ambiguous. CDR3 length equals 16 residues. Trimming removed 0 bases at V and 6 bases at J, with 14 bases between. CDR1 and CDR2 from the germline V gene are MNHEY and SVGAGI.

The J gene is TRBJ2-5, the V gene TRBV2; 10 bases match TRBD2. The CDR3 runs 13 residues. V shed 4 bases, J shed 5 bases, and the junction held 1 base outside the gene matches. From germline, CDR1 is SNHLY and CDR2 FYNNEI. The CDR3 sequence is CASSVSGGETQYF. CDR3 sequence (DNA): TGTGCCAGCAGTGTTAGCGGGGGGGAGACCCAGTACTTC.

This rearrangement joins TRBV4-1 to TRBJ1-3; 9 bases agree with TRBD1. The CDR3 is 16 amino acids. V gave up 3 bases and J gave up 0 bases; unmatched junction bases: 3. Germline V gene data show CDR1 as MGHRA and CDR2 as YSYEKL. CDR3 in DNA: TGCGCCAGCAGCCACTTGACAGGGGGCTCTGGAAACACCATATATTTT. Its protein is CASSHLTGGSGNTIYF.

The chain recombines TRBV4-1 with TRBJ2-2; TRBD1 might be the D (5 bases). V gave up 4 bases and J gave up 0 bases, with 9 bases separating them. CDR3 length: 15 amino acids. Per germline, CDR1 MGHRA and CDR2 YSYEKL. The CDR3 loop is CASSLSGPNTGELFF. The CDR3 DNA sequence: TGCGCCAGCAGCCTATCAGGGCCGAACACCGGGGAGCTGTTTTTT.

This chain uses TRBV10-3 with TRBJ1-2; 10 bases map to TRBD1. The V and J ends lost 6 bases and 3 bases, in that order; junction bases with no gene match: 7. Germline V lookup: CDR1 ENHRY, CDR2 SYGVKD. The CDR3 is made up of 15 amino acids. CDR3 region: CAISTTGGMDYGYTF. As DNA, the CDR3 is TGTGCCATCAGCACGACAGGGGGCATGGACTATGGCTACACCTTC.

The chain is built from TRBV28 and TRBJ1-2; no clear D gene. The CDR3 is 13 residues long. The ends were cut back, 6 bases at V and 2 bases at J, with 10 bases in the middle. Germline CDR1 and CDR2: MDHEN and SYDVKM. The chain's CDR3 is CASSRQQNYGYTF. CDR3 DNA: TGTGCCAGCAGCCGGCAACAGAACTATGGCTACACCTTC.

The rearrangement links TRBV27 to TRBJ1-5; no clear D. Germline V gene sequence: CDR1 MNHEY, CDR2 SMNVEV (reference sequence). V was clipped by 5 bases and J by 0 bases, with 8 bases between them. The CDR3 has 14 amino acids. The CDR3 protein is CASSVQYSNQPQHF. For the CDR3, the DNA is TGTGCCAGCAGTGTACAGTATAGCAATCAGCCCCAGCATTTT.

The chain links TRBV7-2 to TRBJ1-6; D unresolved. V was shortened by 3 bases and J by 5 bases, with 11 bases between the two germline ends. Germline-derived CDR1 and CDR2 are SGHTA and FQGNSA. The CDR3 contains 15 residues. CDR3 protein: CASSFTNLNNSPLHF. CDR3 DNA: TGTGCCAGCAGCTTTACCAACTTGAATAATTCACCCCTCCACTTT.

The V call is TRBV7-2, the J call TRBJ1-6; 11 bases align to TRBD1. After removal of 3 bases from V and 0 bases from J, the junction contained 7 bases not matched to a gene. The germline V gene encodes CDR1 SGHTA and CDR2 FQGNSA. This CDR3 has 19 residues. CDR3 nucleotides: TGTGCCAGCAGCTTGAGTAGGACAGGGGGCAGCTCCTATAATTCACCCCTCCACTTT. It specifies CASSLSRTGGSSYNSPLHF.

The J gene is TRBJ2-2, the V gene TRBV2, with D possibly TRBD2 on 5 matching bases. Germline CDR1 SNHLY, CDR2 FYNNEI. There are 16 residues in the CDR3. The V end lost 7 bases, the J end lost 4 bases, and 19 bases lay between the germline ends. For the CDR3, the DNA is TGTGCCAGCAATCCCCGAGCAGGAGGCCCCACCGGGGAGCTGTTTTTT. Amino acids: CASNPRAGGPTGELFF.